This TCR beta chain was recorded in a study of T cell responses to AZD1222 COVID-19 vaccine. Germline trimming cut 4 bases from V and 6 bases from J; bases unmatched to any gene: 14. The CDR3 extends over 17 amino acids. The germline CDR1 and CDR2 sequences are MDHEN and SYDVKM. This clone was seen just once. Sequencing used immunoSEQ multiplex PCR; TCRdb keeps in-frame clones, though not all of them. The profile shows roughly 110,000 clones, about 90% of them singletons. The chain recombines TRBV28 with TRBJ2-7; 11 bases match TRBD2. This TCR was sampled from an adult in good health. The specimen comprised peripheral blood, sampled on day 0 of AZD1222 vaccination. The CDR3 loop is CASSSPGLAASLGEQYF. The CDR3 region has the DNA TGTGCCAGCAGTTCGCCGGGACTAGCGGCCTCCCTTGGCGAGCAGTACTTC.